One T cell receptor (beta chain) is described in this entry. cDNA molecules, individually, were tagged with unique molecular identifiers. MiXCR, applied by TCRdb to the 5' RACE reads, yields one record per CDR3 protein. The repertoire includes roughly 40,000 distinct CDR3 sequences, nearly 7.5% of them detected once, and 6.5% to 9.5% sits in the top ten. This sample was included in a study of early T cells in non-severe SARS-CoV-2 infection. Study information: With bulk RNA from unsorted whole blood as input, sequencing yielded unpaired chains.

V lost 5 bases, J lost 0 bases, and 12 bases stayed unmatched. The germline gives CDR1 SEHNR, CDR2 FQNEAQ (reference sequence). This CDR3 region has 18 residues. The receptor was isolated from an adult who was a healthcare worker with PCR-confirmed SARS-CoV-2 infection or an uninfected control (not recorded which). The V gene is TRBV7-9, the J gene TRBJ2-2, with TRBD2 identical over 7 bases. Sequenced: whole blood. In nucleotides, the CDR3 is TGTGCCAGCAGCCAACTAGCGCTGTTAAGATCGAACACCGGGGAGCTGTTTTTT. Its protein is CASSQLALLRSNTGELFF. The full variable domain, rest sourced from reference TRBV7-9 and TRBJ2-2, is DTGVSQNPRHKITKRGQNVTFRCDPISEHNRLYWYRQTLGQGPEFLTYFQNEAQLEKSRLLSDRFSAERPKGSFSTLEIQRTEQGDSAMYLCASSQLALLRSNTGELFFGEGSRLTVL.